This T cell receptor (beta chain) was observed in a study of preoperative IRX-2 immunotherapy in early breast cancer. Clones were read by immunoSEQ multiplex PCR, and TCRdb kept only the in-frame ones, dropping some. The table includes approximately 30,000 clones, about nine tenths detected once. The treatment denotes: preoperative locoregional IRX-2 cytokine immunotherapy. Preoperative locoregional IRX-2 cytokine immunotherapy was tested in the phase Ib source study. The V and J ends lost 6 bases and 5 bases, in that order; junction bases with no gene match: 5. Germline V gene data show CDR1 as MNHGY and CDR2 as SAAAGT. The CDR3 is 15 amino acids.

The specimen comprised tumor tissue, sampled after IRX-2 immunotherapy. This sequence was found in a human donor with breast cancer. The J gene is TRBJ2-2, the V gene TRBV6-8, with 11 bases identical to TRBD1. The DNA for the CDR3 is TGTGCCAGCAGCACCGGACAGGGGGCGACCGGGGAGCTGTTTTTT. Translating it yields CASSTGQGATGELFF.